This T cell receptor (beta chain) was obtained from a study of ipilimumab plus nivolumab after autologous stem cell transplantation. The wider study: The DLBCL cohort had primary refractory and relapsed disease, with 18-month progression-free survival of around 86% and 29%.

Study results and limitations: The authors say TCR, Treg and microbiome findings warrant further study.

Assay used: immunoSEQ multiplex PCR; TCRdb lists only in-frame clones, some missing. The sample consists of approximately 20,000 clones, 77% of them appearing once. V shed 6 bases, J shed 4 bases, and the junction held 11 bases outside the gene matches. Per germline, CDR1 SNHLY and CDR2 FYNNEI. This CDR3 contains 16 residues. Comments on this clone: Its antigen is not identified.

Checkpoint therapy with ipilimumab 1 mg/kg began 14 to 28 days after transplant. Dosing: nivolumab 3 mg/kg IV, weeks 1, 4, 7, 10, then every two weeks to week 26. The rearrangement uses TRBV2 and TRBJ1-2, with 10 bases that match TRBD1. The receptor comes from a male donor with diffuse large B-cell lymphoma. This specimen consisted of PBMCs, obtained in a trial of ipilimumab plus nivolumab as post-transplant consolidation. The CDR3, as DNA: TGTGCCAGCAGGGAGACAGGGGGCGGCCCTCTCTATGGCTACACCTTC. It codes for CASRETGGGPLYGYTF.